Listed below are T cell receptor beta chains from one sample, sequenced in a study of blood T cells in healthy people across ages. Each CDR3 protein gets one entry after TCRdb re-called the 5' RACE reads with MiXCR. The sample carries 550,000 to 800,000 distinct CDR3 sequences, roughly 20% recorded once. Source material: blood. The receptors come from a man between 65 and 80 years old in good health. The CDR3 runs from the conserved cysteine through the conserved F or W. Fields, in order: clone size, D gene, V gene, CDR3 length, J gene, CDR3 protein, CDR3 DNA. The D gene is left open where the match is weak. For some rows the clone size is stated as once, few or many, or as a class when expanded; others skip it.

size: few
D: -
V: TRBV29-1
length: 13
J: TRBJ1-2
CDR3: CSVEDEDNYGYTF
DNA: TGCAGCGTTGAAGATGAGGATAACTATGGCTACACCTTC

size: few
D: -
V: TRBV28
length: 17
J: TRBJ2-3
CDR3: CASSLGRGPGGTDTQYF
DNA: TGTGCCAGCAGTTTAGGCAGGGGCCCCGGGGGGACAGATACGCAGTATTTT

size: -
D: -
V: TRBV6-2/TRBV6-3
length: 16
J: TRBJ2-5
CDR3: CASSYSGGGVQETQYF
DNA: TGTGCCAGCAGTTACTCTGGCGGCGGAGTTCAAGAGACCCAGTACTTC

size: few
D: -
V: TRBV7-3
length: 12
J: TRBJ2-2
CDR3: CASSSGLGELFF
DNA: TGTGCCAGCAGCAGCGGGCTCGGGGAGCTGTTTTTT

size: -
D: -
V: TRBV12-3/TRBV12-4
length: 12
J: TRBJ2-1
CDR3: CASSIRVGEQFF
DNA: TGTGCCAGCAGTATTAGGGTGGGTGAGCAGTTCTTC

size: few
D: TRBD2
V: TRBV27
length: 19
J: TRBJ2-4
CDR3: CASSRKGLAGDLAKNIQYF
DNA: TGTGCCAGCAGTCGCAAGGGACTAGCGGGAGACCTAGCCAAAAACATTCAGTACTTC

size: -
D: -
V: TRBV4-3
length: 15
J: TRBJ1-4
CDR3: CASSHRWGGNEKLFF
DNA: TGCGCCAGCAGCCATAGATGGGGCGGTAATGAAAAACTGTTTTTT

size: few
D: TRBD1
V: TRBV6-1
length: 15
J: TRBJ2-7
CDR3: CASSRDRDSAYEQYF
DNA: TGTGCCAGCTCTCGGGACAGGGATTCTGCCTACGAGCAGTACTTC

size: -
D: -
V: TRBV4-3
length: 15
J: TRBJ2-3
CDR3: CASSQDLTGGDTQYF
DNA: TGCGCCAGCAGCCAAGATCTTACAGGTGGAGATACGCAGTATTTT

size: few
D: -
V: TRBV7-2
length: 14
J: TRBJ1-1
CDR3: CASSSAGVRTEAFF
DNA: TGTGCCAGCAGCTCCGCAGGGGTTCGGACTGAAGCTTTCTTT

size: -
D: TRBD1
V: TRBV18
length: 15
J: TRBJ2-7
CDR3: CASSPHGTGFYEQYF
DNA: TGTGCCAGCTCACCACATGGGACAGGTTTCTACGAGCAGTACTTC

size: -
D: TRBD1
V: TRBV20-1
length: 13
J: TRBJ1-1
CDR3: CSVATGADTEAFF
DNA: TGCAGTGTAGCGACAGGGGCTGACACTGAAGCTTTCTTT

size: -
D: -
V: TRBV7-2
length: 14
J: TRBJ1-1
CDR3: CASSQDTGYGGAFF
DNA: TGTGCCAGCAGCCAAGATACAGGGTACGGGGGAGCTTTCTTT

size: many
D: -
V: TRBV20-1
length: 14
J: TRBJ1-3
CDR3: CSARDPSSGNTIYF
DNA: TGCAGTGCTAGAGATCCGAGCTCTGGAAACACCATATATTTT

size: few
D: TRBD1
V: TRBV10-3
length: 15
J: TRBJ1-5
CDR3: CAISAGQGYDQPQHF
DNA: TGTGCCATCAGCGCGGGACAGGGGTACGATCAGCCCCAGCATTTT

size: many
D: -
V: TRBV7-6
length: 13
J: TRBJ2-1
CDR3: CASTFGSGNEQFF
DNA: TGTGCCAGCACCTTTGGGTCCGGCAATGAGCAGTTCTTC

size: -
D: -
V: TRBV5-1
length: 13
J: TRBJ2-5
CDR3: CASSFVVQETQYF
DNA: TGCGCCAGCAGCTTTGTGGTTCAAGAGACCCAGTACTTC

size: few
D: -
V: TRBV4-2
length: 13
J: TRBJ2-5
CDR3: CASSRDLEETQYF
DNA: TGTGCCAGCAGCCGGGACTTAGAAGAGACCCAGTACTTC

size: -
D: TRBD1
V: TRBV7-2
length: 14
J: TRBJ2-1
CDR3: CASSNNRGRGEQFF
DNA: TGTGCCAGCAGCAATAACAGGGGGCGAGGTGAGCAGTTCTTC

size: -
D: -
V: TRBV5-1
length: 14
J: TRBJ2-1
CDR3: CASSTQGSYNEQFF
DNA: TGCGCCAGCAGCACCCAGGGGTCCTACAATGAGCAGTTCTTC

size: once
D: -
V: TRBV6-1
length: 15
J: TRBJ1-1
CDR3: CASTSMMQTNTEAFF
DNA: TGTGCCAGCACCTCTATGATGCAGACGAACACTGAAGCTTTCTTT

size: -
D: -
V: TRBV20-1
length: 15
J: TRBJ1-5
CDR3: CSPTPRTLLYQPQHF
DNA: TGCAGTCCAACGCCCCGGACCCTCTTATATCAGCCCCAGCATTTT

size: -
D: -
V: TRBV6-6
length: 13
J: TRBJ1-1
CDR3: CASRLTRDTEAFF
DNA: TGTGCCAGCAGACTAACACGGGACACTGAAGCTTTCTTT

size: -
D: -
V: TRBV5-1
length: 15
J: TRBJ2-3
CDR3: CASSPDGGPTDTQYF
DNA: TGCGCCAGCAGCCCGGACGGAGGACCCACAGATACGCAGTATTTT

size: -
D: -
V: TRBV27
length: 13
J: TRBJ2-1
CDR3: CASSRGPRSEQFF
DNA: TGTGCCAGTTCTCGGGGCCCCAGGAGTGAGCAGTTCTTC

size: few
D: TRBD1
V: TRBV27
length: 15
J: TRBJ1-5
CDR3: CASSSGQEPNQPQHF
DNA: TGTGCCAGCAGTTCGGGACAGGAACCCAATCAGCCCCAGCATTTT

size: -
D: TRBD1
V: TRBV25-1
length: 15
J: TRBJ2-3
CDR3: CASSADRDRRDTQYF
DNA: TGTGCCAGCAGTGCAGACCGGGACAGAAGAGATACGCAGTATTTT

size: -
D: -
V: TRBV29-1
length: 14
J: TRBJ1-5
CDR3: CSVARGDGNQPQHF
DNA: TGCAGCGTTGCGAGGGGAGATGGCAATCAGCCCCAGCATTTT

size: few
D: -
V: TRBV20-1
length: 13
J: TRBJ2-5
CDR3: CSAREDHQETQYF
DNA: TGCAGTGCTAGAGAGGACCACCAAGAGACCCAGTACTTC

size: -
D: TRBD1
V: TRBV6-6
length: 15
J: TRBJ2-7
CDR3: CASSSRDRSPGEQYF
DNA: TGTGCCAGCAGTTCTCGGGACAGGTCACCAGGGGAGCAGTACTTC

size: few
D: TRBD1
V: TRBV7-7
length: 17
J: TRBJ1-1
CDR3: CASSPWTGSSMNTEAFF
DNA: TGTGCTAGCAGCCCTTGGACAGGTTCCTCCATGAACACTGAAGCTTTCTTT

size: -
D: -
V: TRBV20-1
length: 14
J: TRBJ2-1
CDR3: CSARELASWHEQFF
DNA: TGCAGTGCTAGAGAGTTGGCTAGTTGGCATGAGCAGTTCTTC

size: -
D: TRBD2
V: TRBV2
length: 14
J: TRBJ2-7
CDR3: CASSELAGAGEQYF
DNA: TGTGCCAGCAGTGAACTAGCGGGAGCGGGAGAGCAGTACTTC

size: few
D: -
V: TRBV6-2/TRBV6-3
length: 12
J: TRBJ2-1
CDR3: CASNTAGNEQFF
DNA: TGTGCCAGCAACACTGCGGGAAATGAGCAGTTCTTC

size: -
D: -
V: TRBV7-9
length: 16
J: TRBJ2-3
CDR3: CASSLRIGSIADTQYF
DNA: TGTGCCAGCAGCTTACGGATCGGGAGTATCGCAGATACGCAGTATTTT

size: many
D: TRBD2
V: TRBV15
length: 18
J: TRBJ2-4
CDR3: CATSREGTSGPAKNIQYF
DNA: TGTGCCACCAGCAGAGAAGGGACTAGTGGGCCAGCCAAAAACATTCAGTACTTC

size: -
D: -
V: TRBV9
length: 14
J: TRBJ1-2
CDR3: CASSPSGPRAGYTF
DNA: TGTGCCAGCAGCCCATCAGGGCCTCGCGCCGGCTACACCTTC

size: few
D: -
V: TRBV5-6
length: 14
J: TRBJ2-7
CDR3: CASSSAGLSYEQYF
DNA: TGTGCCAGCAGCTCTGCCGGTCTCTCCTACGAGCAGTACTTC

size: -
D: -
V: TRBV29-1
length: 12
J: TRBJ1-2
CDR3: CSVNRNYYGYTF
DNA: TGCAGCGTCAACAGGAATTACTATGGCTACACCTTC

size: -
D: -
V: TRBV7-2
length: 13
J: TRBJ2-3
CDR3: CASSLTGSNTQYF
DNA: TGTGCCAGCAGCCTTACCGGGTCAAATACGCAGTATTTT

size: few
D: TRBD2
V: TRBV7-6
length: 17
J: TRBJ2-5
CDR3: CASSLEPSGRVQETQYF
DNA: TGTGCCAGCAGCTTAGAGCCTAGCGGGAGAGTGCAGGAGACCCAGTACTTC

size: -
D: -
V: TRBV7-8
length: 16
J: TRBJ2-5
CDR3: CASSRGASVREETQYF
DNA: TGTGCCAGCAGCCGGGGAGCTAGCGTGAGAGAAGAGACCCAGTACTTC

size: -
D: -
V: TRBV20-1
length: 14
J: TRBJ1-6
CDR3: CSARGGQGSSPLHF
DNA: TGCAGTGCTAGAGGTGGGCAGGGAAGTTCACCCCTCCACTTT

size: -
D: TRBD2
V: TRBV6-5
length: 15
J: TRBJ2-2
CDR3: CASRAGGRNTGELFF
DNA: TGTGCCAGCAGAGCGGGAGGGAGGAACACCGGGGAGCTGTTTTTT

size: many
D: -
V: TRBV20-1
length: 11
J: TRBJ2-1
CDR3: CSARPLNEQFF
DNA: TGCAGTGCTAGGCCGCTCAATGAGCAGTTCTTC

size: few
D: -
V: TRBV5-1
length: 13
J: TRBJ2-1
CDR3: CASHGDDYNEQFF
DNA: TGCGCCAGCCATGGGGACGATTACAATGAGCAGTTCTTC

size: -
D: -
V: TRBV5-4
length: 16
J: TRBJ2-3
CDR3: CASSTATGRVTDTQYF
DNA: TGTGCCAGCAGCACCGCAACAGGGAGGGTCACAGATACGCAGTATTTT

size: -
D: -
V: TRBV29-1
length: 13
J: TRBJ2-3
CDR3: CSVGDGGADTQYF
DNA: TGCAGCGTGGGAGACGGTGGCGCAGATACGCAGTATTTT

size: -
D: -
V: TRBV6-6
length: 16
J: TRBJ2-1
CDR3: CASSYSRGDYFNEQFF
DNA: TGTGCCAGCAGTTACTCTCGCGGAGATTACTTCAATGAGCAGTTCTTC

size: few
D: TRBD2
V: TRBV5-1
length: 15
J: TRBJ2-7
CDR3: CASSSTSGSVYEQYF
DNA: TGCGCCAGCAGCAGCACTAGCGGATCTGTCTACGAGCAGTACTTC

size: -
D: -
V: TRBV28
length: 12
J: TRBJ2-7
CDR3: CASRRDVWEQYF
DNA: TGTGCCAGCAGAAGGGATGTTTGGGAGCAGTACTTC

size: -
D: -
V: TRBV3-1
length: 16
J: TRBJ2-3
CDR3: CASSPHRAVGSDTQYF
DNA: TGTGCCAGCAGCCCTCATCGGGCGGTCGGGAGTGATACGCAGTATTTT

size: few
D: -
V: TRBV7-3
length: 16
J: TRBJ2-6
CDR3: CASSPQNRKGANVLTF
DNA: TGTGCCAGCAGCCCGCAAAATAGGAAAGGGGCCAACGTCCTGACTTTC